Each of the 14 T cell receptor beta chains below was sequenced from the same sample in a study of technical replicates of blood from a handful of donors. Here immunoSEQ multiplex PCR was the method, and the copy in TCRdb shows in-frame clones only, minus some. The sample shows about 8,000 clones, approximately 87% of them seen only once. The sample taken for sequencing was PBMCs. These receptors were collected from a human donor in good health.

This chain uses TRBV5-1 with TRBJ1-1, with no clear D. V lost 0 bases and J lost 5, with 20 bases in between. CDR3 size: 17 residues. Germline CDR1 is SGHRS and CDR2 is YFSETQ. CDR3 sequence reads: CASSLASMGSRRTEAFF. The DNA of the CDR3 is TGCGCCAGCAGCTTGGCCAGCATGGGCTCGAGAAGGACTGAAGCTTTCTTT.

The chain couples TRBV28 to TRBJ2-4; D may be TRBD2 (5 bases). V lost 5 bases, J lost 0 bases, and 8 bases lay in between. The CDR3 is 14 amino acids. Germline assignment: CDR1 MDHEN and CDR2 SYDVKM. The CDR3 DNA is TGTGCCAGCAGTGAGGGAAGAGCCAAAAACATTCAGTACTTC. Translated, it gives CASSEGRAKNIQYF.

The genes are TRBV18 and TRBJ2-7; possibly TRBD1 for D (5 bases). Germline V lookup: CDR1 KGHSH, CDR2 LQKENI. Trimming pared 0 bases from V and 6 bases from J, leaving 12 bases between. CDR3 length: 14 amino acids. CDR3 amino acids: CASSPPAGYSEQYF. The CDR3 DNA is TGTGCCAGCTCACCACCGGCAGGGTACAGCGAGCAGTACTTC.

The chain links TRBV13 to TRBJ2-2; unclear D gene. Germline CDR1 and CDR2: PRHDT and FYEKMQ (reference sequence). The CDR3 contains 15 residues. The germline V and J ends were trimmed by 1 base and 0 bases, with 6 bases remaining between them. CDR3 protein: CASSLAETNTGELFF. CDR3 in DNA: TGTGCCAGCAGCTTAGCAGAAACGAACACCGGGGAGCTGTTTTTT.

The rearrangement joins TRBV18 to TRBJ2-3; perhaps TRBD2 as D (6 bases). The CDR3 has 17 amino acids. Between the trimmed V and J ends, which lost 3 bases and 8 bases, there was a span of 24 bases. From germline, CDR1 is KGHSH and CDR2 LQKENI. This CDR3 reads CASSPQEGTTGGGTQYF. CDR3 in DNA: TGTGCCAGCTCACCTCAGGAGGGGACCACCGGCGGCGGTACGCAGTATTTT.

This clone turned up a few times. The genes are TRBV7-9 and TRBJ1-1; D is undetermined. Germline V CDR1 and CDR2: SEHNR, FQNEAQ (reference sequence). This CDR3 has 12 residues. Trimming removed 7 bases from V and 6 bases from J, with 12 bases in between. For the CDR3, the DNA is TGTGCCAGCATACTTCTAGAGGCTGAAGCTTTCTTT. Its protein is CASILLEAEAFF. The whole variable domain, filled in from reference TRBV7-9 and TRBJ1-1, reads DTGVSQNPRHKITKRGQNVTFRCDPISEHNRLYWYRQTLGQGPEFLTYFQNEAQLEKSRLLSDRFSAERPKGSFSTLEIQRTEQGDSAMYLCASILLEAEAFFGQGTRLTVV.

This rearrangement joins TRBV2 to TRBJ1-5, with no clear D. The CDR3 is 13 residues long. V lost 2 bases, J lost 5 bases, and 7 bases lay in between. The germline gives CDR1 SNHLY, CDR2 FYNNEI. The CDR3 here is CASSESLDQPQHF. In nucleotides, the CDR3 is TGTGCCAGCAGTGAAAGTTTAGATCAGCCCCAGCATTTT.

The chain combines TRBV27 with TRBJ1-5, with D maybe TRBD1 (6 bases). CDR3 length: 13 residues. The germline V and J ends were trimmed by 10 bases and 1 base, with 11 bases remaining between them. The germline gives CDR1 MNHEY, CDR2 SMNVEV (reference sequence). The CDR3 DNA reads TGTGCCACCCGAGACAGGAGCAATCAGCCCCAGCATTTT. Protein: CATRDRSNQPQHF.

This chain connects TRBV6-1 to TRBJ2-1, with 8 bases matching TRBD2. Germline assignment: CDR1 MNHNS and CDR2 SASEGT. The trim removed 2 bases at V and 1 base at J, leaving 4 bases unmatched. This CDR3 region has 16 residues. DNA for the CDR3: TGTGCCAGCAGTGAATCCGGGACTAGTTCCTACAATGAGCAGTTCTTC. Translated, it gives CASSESGTSSYNEQFF.

This clone occurred once. This chain connects TRBV10-1 to TRBJ2-7, with 10 bases identical to TRBD2. The V gene end was trimmed by 11 bases and the J gene end by 0 bases; junction bases not matched to a gene: 7. CDR1 and CDR2 (germline): WNHNN, SYGVQD (reference sequence). The CDR3 consists of 14 residues. The CDR3 here is CAGGLAPPSYEQYF. The CDR3 coding sequence is TGCGCCGGGGGACTAGCGCCTCCCTCCTACGAGCAGTACTTC.

The chain has TRBV29-1 and TRBJ2-7; D is perhaps TRBD1 (6 bases). V was trimmed by 6 bases and J by 2 bases, leaving 11 bases between them. CDR3 length: 12 residues. In germline, CDR1 is SQVTM, CDR2 ANQGSEA. The CDR3 region is CSVGGQTYEQYF. As DNA, the CDR3 is TGCAGCGTAGGGGGACAAACCTACGAGCAGTACTTC.

The V and J genes are TRBV11-2 and TRBJ2-3, with a weak D call TRBD1 (6 bases). The CDR3 contains 18 residues. Germline CDR1 reads SGHAT; CDR2 reads FQNNGV. Trimming shortened V by 1 base and J by 0 bases, and 17 bases separated the two germline ends. The CDR3 DNA follows: TGTGCCAGCAGCTTAGGACAGGTCTTACGGCTGAGCACAGATACGCAGTATTTT. It is translated as CASSLGQVLRLSTDTQYF. The complete variable domain, with remaining parts taken from reference TRBV11-2 and TRBJ2-3, reads EAGVAQSPRYKIIEKRQSVAFWCNPISGHATLYWYQQILGQGPKLLIQFQNNGVVDDSQLPKDRFSAERLKGVDSTLKIQPAKLEDSAVYLCASSLGQVLRLSTDTQYFGPGTRLTVL.

In this sample, this clone turned up once. The rearrangement joins TRBV6-1 to TRBJ1-1; 11 bases are shared with TRBD1. V was clipped by 5 bases and J by 3 bases; unmatched bases: 5. The germline CDR1 and CDR2 sequences are MNHNS and SASEGT. The CDR3 is 15 amino acids. CDR3 DNA sequence: TGTGCCAGCAGTCCACGGACAGGGGGCGACACTGAAGCTTTCTTT. It translates to CASSPRTGGDTEAFF.

This clone has a single count. This sequence joins TRBV27 and TRBJ2-7, with unresolved D. This CDR3 region has 15 residues. CDR1 is MNHEY and CDR2 is SMNVEV in the germline V gene (reference sequence). V was clipped by 4 bases and J by 3 bases, with 16 bases between them. CDR3 DNA sequence: TGTGCCAGCAGTTCACCTCCCCGTGCAGGCTACGAGCAGTACTTC. Translation gives CASSSPPRAGYEQYF.